A single sample gave rise to the 22 T cell receptor beta chains below, sequenced in a study of lung T cells in sarcoidosis with Löfgren's syndrome listed by TCRdb under 2017. The sample was run on an Illumina MiSeq. The public reads were reanalyzed by TCRdb: fastp trimming at Q25, MiXCR alignment, in-frame beta chains only. One record per CDR3 amino acid sequence lists the most common genes and DNA. This sample holds under 20,000 distinct CDR3 sequences; roughly 23% were observed only once. Of the sample, around 0.74% is held by the ten largest clones. The sample taken for sequencing was CD4+ T cells from bronchoalveolar lavage. Receptor source: a human donor with sarcoidosis (Löfgren's syndrome or another form), or a control subject (not recorded which).

This clonotype was detected many times. The rearrangement uses TRBV20-1 and TRBJ2-3, with D possibly matching TRBD2 (5 bases). The CDR3 length is 14 residues. Germline CDR1 is DFQATT and CDR2 is SNEGSKA (reference sequence). Between the trimmed V and J ends, which lost 0 bases and 6 bases, there was a span of 13 bases. The CDR3 is CSARDRTLPDTQYF. CDR3 coding DNA: TGCAGTGCTAGAGATCGGACTCTCCCCGATACGCAGTATTTT.

This clonotype was recorded many times. The chain links TRBV7-2 to TRBJ1-6; TRBD1 matches 11 bases. This CDR3 contains 16 residues. The V gene end was trimmed by 1 base and the J gene end by 13 bases; junction bases not matched to a gene: 9. Germline values: CDR1 SGHTA, CDR2 FQGNSA. CDR3 loop: CASSLVRTGGTIPLHF. The CDR3 coding sequence is TGTGCCAGCAGCTTAGTAAGGACAGGGGGCACTATCCCCCTCCACTTT.

This clonotype was seen repeatedly, ten times or more. V gene TRBV6-1 combines with J gene TRBJ2-5, with D possibly matching TRBD1 (6 bases). Germline assignment: CDR1 MNHNS and CDR2 SASEGT. The CDR3 spans 14 residues. The V end was cut by 7 bases, the J end by 9 bases, with 21 bases between. CDR3 nucleotide sequence: TGTGCCAGCATTTCCGGACAGCCCGGATGGGCCCAGTACTTC. Encoded protein: CASISGQPGWAQYF.

J is TRBJ2-5 and V is TRBV9; 9 bases line up with TRBD1. CDR1 and CDR2 from the germline V gene are SGDLS and YYNGEE. The CDR3 covers 15 residues. Unmatched junction bases numbered 8, after V lost 4 bases and J lost 4 bases. CDR3 DNA: TGTGCCAGCAGCCCCCCCGGGACAGGGAGAGAGACCCAGTACTTC. Translating it yields CASSPPGTGRETQYF.

The CDR3 loop reads CASSPGGETQYF. The DNA of the CDR3 is TGTGCCAGCTCACCAGGGGGAGAGACCCAGTACTTC. This chain uses TRBV18 with TRBJ2-5; possibly TRBD1 or TRBD2 for D (5 bases each). The V gene's germline CDR1 is KGHSH and CDR2 LQKENI. Trimming took off 2 bases at V and 4 bases at J, with 5 bases between the two ends. This CDR3 contains 12 residues. Based on the CDR3 plus reference TRBV18 and TRBJ2-5, the full variable domain is NAGVMQNPRHLVRRRGQEARLRCSPMKGHSHVYWYRQLPEEGLKFMVYLQKENIIDESGMPKERFSAEFPKEGPSILRIQQVVRGDSAAYFCASSPGGETQYFGPGTRLLVL.

There are many counts of this clonotype. The genes are TRBV7-9 and TRBJ2-7; TRBD2 matches at 11 bases. CDR1 is SEHNR and CDR2 is FQNEAQ in the germline V gene (reference sequence). V was clipped by 1 base and J by 3 bases; unmatched bases: 2. The CDR3 sequence is 15 residues long. The CDR3, as DNA: TGTGCCAGCAGCTTAGGTCTAGCGGGAGGCTACGAGCAGTACTTC. It specifies CASSLGLAGGYEQYF.

There are a few counts of this clonotype. The rearrangement uses TRBV29-1 and TRBJ2-3, with D possibly TRBD1 on 6 matching bases. Per germline, CDR1 SQVTM and CDR2 ANQGSEA. V was trimmed by 4 bases and J by 4 bases, leaving 9 bases between them. This CDR3 comprises 12 residues. CDR3 amino acids: CSVAQGSDTQYF. The CDR3, as DNA: TGCAGCGTTGCCCAGGGGTCAGATACGCAGTATTTT.

This clonotype has a single count. A read error is possible here, since a much larger clone lies one base away. The rearrangement uses TRBV20-1 and TRBJ2-1; TRBD1 might be the D (5 bases). The CDR3 is 16 residues long. Germline CDR1 and CDR2: DFQATT and SNEGSKA (reference sequence). CDR3 sequence: CSARSSGAARYNERFF. DNA for the CDR3: TGCAGTGCTAGGTCTTCTGGGGCCGCCCGGTACAATGAGCGGTTCTTC.

This clonotype was seen many times. For the CDR3, the DNA is TGCAGTGCTAGAGGCCCCCCAGGGGGAAAAGAAAAAAGAAATGAGCAGTTCTTC. Translating it yields CSARGPPGGKEKRNEQFF. The chain combines TRBV20-1 with TRBJ2-1; 7 positions match TRBD1. V was pared by 1 base and J by 7 bases, with 19 bases of the junction left unmatched. The CDR3 totals 18 residues. The germline gives CDR1 DFQATT, CDR2 SNEGSKA (reference sequence).

This clonotype has a handful of counts. The rearrangement links TRBV5-4 to TRBJ2-5, with 8 bases lining up with TRBD1. Germline assignment: CDR1 SGHNT and CDR2 YYREEE (reference sequence). V was clipped by 0 bases and J by 3 bases; unmatched bases: 4. The CDR3 length is 15 residues. The CDR3 DNA sequence: TGTGCCAGCAGCTTGGGCAGGGGGCAAGAAGAGACCCAGTACTTC. This encodes CASSLGRGQEETQYF.

The chain combines TRBV3-1 with TRBJ2-4, with TRBD2 matching 7 bases. The germline V gene has CDR1 LGHDT and CDR2 YNNKEL (reference sequence). The CDR3 loop spans 14 amino acids. Trimming took 1 base from V and 3 from J; bases not matched to a gene: 0. CDR3: CASSQGTSKNIQYF. CDR3 nucleotides: TGTGCCAGCAGCCAAGGGACTAGCAAAAACATTCAGTACTTC. The variable domain in full, with the rest retrieved from reference TRBV3-1 and TRBJ2-4, is DTAVSQTPKYLVTQMGNDKSIKCEQNLGHDTMYWYKQDSKKFLKIMFSYNNKELIINETVPNRFSPKSPDKAHLNLHINSLELGDSAVYFCASSQGTSKNIQYFGAGTRLSVL.

There are many counts of this clonotype. V is TRBV5-1 and J is TRBJ1-1; D might be TRBD1 (6 bases). V lost 4 bases to trimming and J lost 6 bases, with 10 bases between them. This CDR3 has 12 amino acids. CDR1 is SGHRS, CDR2 YFSETQ, per germline. CDR3: CASSETGPEAFF. The CDR3 DNA reads as TGCGCCAGCAGCGAGACAGGACCTGAAGCTTTCTTT.

This clonotype turned up a few times. The chain links TRBV19 to TRBJ2-1, with TRBD2 identical over 10 bases. The junction had 9 bases not matched to a gene; V was cut back by 6 bases and J by 1 base. This CDR3 has 17 residues. Germline V gene sequence: CDR1 LNHDA, CDR2 SQIVND (reference sequence). CDR3 nucleotides: TGTGCCAGTAGCCGGGGGGGACTAGCGTTTTCCTACAATGAGCAGTTCTTC. Translated, it gives CASSRGGLAFSYNEQFF.

This clonotype was recorded at least ten times. The chain links TRBV20-1 to TRBJ2-6; 7 bases agree with TRBD1. This CDR3 region has 15 residues. The ends lost 6 bases at V and 0 bases at J; junction bases unmatched: 5. In germline, CDR1 is DFQATT, CDR2 SNEGSKA (reference sequence). DNA for the CDR3: TGCAGTGCGGAACGGGACAGCTCTGGGGCCAACGTCCTGACTTTC. Translating it yields CSAERDSSGANVLTF.

The chain couples TRBV12-3 or TRBV12-4 to TRBJ2-5; D is unresolved. CDR3 size: 13 residues. Trimming removed 3 bases at V and 2 bases at J, with 7 bases between. In DNA form, the CDR3 reads TGTGCCAGCAGTTTGGTACAGCAAGAGACCCAGTACTTC. Its translation is CASSLVQQETQYF.

This clonotype is judged medium-sized. The J gene is TRBJ1-3, the V gene TRBV6-6, with a weak D call TRBD1 (6 bases). Germline CDR1 reads MNHNY; CDR2 reads SVGAGI (reference sequence). This CDR3 has 15 residues. The germline V and J ends were trimmed by 1 base and 4 bases, with 11 bases remaining between them. The chain's CDR3 is CASSYFTGNGNTIYF. CDR3 coding DNA: TGTGCCAGCAGTTACTTTACAGGGAACGGAAACACCATATATTTT.

Of note for this clonotype: A junction end diverges from the germline sequence, so it may reflect a read error. This chain joins TRBV28 and TRBJ1-1; D not resolved. CDR3 length equals 12 residues. CDR1 and CDR2 from the germline V gene are MDHEN and SYDVKM. CDR3 coding DNA: TGTGTCAGCAGTCTCACTCACACTGAGGCTTTCTTT. It codes for CVSSLTHTEAFF.

Worth noting for this clonotype: This may be a read error, as it is one base from a much larger clone. The rearrangement joins TRBV5-1 to TRBJ2-3; D uncertain. Per the germline V gene, CDR1 is SGHRS and CDR2 is YFSETQ. There are 11 residues in the CDR3. DNA of the CDR3: TGCGCCAACAGCTTTGAAGATACGCAGTATTTT. Protein: CANSFEDTQYF.

In its sample, this clonotype is medium-sized (0.01 to 0.1%). The chain combines TRBV6-1 with TRBJ2-1; D is ambiguous. CDR1 and CDR2 (germline): MNHNS, SASEGT. V lost 7 bases and J 4 bases, leaving 8 bases between the germline ends. The CDR3 has 12 amino acids. The CDR3 loop is CASTPGYNEQFF. The CDR3 DNA reads as TGTGCCAGCACGCCCGGTTACAATGAGCAGTTCTTC.

The table lists this clonotype with many counts. The genes are TRBV7-9 and TRBJ2-5; D unclear. Germline V gives CDR1 SEHNR, CDR2 FQNEAQ (reference sequence). V lost 1 base to trimming and J lost 5 bases, with 11 bases between them. This CDR3 contains 14 residues. The CDR3 DNA reads as TGTGCCAGCAGCTTAGGTATTGCAGGCGAGACCCAGTACTTC. Amino acids: CASSLGIAGETQYF.

This clonotype was seen many times. The chain combines TRBV20-1 with TRBJ1-1; D possibly corresponds to TRBD1 (5 bases). V was shortened by 1 base and J by 0 bases, with 9 bases between the two germline ends. The CDR3 runs to 14 residues. CDR1 DFQATT and CDR2 SNEGSKA come from the germline V gene (reference sequence). CDR3 sequence (DNA): TGCAGTGCTAGAGGCGGGGGATTGAACACTGAAGCTTTCTTT. Translated: CSARGGGLNTEAFF.

There are many counts of this clonotype. The chain recombines TRBV28 with TRBJ1-4; 7 bases line up with TRBD1. Trimming took 2 bases from V and 4 from J; bases not matched to a gene: 10. Germline V gene data show CDR1 as MDHEN and CDR2 as SYDVKM. This CDR3 spans 17 amino acids. CDR3 nucleotide sequence: TGTGCCAGCAGTTTACTGACAGGGAAGTCCCTTAATGAAAAACTGTTTTTT. Encoded protein: CASSLLTGKSLNEKLFF. The whole variable domain, remainder taken from reference TRBV28 and TRBJ1-4, is DVKVTQSSRYLVKRTGEKVFLECVQDMDHENMFWYRQDPGLGLRLIYFSYDVKMKEKGDIPEGYSVSREKKERFSLILESASTNQTSMYLCASSLLTGKSLNEKLFFGSGTQLSVL.